The rows below give T cell receptor beta chains drawn from one sample of a study of OX40 agonist ivuxolimab in advanced cancers. Method: immunoSEQ multiplex PCR; TCRdb's copy keeps in-frame clones and lacks some. The data contain 80,000 or so clones, about nine tenths of them singletons. Material: CD4+ or CD8+ T cells sorted from blood, obtained in a trial of the OX40 agonist ivuxolimab. The receptors shown here come from an adult with an advanced solid tumor such as melanoma, head and neck, liver or kidney cancer. The CDR3 runs from the conserved cysteine through the conserved F or W. D genes are given only for firm matches. Only part of the rows carry a size: once, few, many, or a class if the clone is expanded.

len: 16
d_gene: TRBD1
abundance: -
j_gene: TRBJ2-5
v_gene: TRBV15
CDR3nt: TGTGCCACCAGCAGAGAGGGGACAGGGCTTCAAGAGACCCAGTACTTC
CDR3aa: CATSREGTGLQETQYF

len: 13
d_gene: -
abundance: -
j_gene: TRBJ2-1
v_gene: TRBV2
CDR3nt: TGTGCCAGCAGTGGGGACTCAGTGAGGGAGCAGTTCTTC
CDR3aa: CASSGDSVREQFF

len: 14
d_gene: -
abundance: -
j_gene: TRBJ1-2
v_gene: TRBV9
CDR3nt: TGTGCCAGCAGCGTAGACCAGGGGCCGTATGGCTACACCTTC
CDR3aa: CASSVDQGPYGYTF

len: 12
d_gene: -
abundance: -
j_gene: TRBJ1-4
v_gene: TRBV6-5
CDR3nt: TGTGCCAGCAGTGCCACAGGGACAAAACTGTTTTTT
CDR3aa: CASSATGTKLFF

len: 13
d_gene: TRBD2
abundance: -
j_gene: TRBJ2-1
v_gene: TRBV14
CDR3nt: TGTGCCAGCAGCCTCCGGACTAGCGGTGAGCAGTTCTTC
CDR3aa: CASSLRTSGEQFF

len: 12
d_gene: -
abundance: -
j_gene: TRBJ2-5
v_gene: TRBV6-5
CDR3nt: TGTGCCAGCAGTCCCTCGGAGGAGACCCAGTACTTC
CDR3aa: CASSPSEETQYF

len: 13
d_gene: -
abundance: -
j_gene: TRBJ2-7
v_gene: TRBV27
CDR3nt: TGTGCCAGCAGCCCAACCTGGAGACGCGAGCAGTACTTC
CDR3aa: CASSPTWRREQYF

len: 15
d_gene: -
abundance: once
j_gene: TRBJ1-2
v_gene: TRBV5-1
CDR3nt: TGCGCCAGCAGCTTGGAAAGGGATCGTGGTAGTGGCCACACCTTC
CDR3aa: CASSLERDRGSGHTF

len: 16
d_gene: -
abundance: -
j_gene: TRBJ2-3
v_gene: TRBV4-3
CDR3nt: TGCGCCAGCAGCCACAGCTGGGGCGGGGGCCCAGATACGCAGTATTTT
CDR3aa: CASSHSWGGGPDTQYF

len: 15
d_gene: TRBD1
abundance: -
j_gene: TRBJ2-1
v_gene: TRBV7-8
CDR3nt: TGTGCCAGCAGCCCGAACCACGGGACAGAAAATGAGCAGTTCTTC
CDR3aa: CASSPNHGTENEQFF

len: 18
d_gene: TRBD1
abundance: -
j_gene: TRBJ2-6
v_gene: TRBV19
CDR3nt: TGTGCCAGTAGACAGACAGGGGAAGGGTTTTCTGGGGCCAACGTCCTGACTTTC
CDR3aa: CASRQTGEGFSGANVLTF

len: 13
d_gene: TRBD1
abundance: -
j_gene: TRBJ1-1
v_gene: TRBV6-5
CDR3nt: TGTGCCAGCAAGGGGGCTGCCAACACTGAAGCTTTCTTT
CDR3aa: CASKGAANTEAFF

len: 18
d_gene: -
abundance: -
j_gene: TRBJ2-6
v_gene: TRBV13
CDR3nt: TGTGCCAGCAGCCCGGAGGGAGGGGGAAGTGGCGGGGCCAACGTCCTGACTTTC
CDR3aa: CASSPEGGGSGGANVLTF

len: 14
d_gene: -
abundance: -
j_gene: TRBJ1-1
v_gene: TRBV29-1
CDR3nt: TGCAGCGTTGGGTGGGCAGGCCCGAACACTGAAGCTTTCTTT
CDR3aa: CSVGWAGPNTEAFF

len: 15
d_gene: TRBD2
abundance: -
j_gene: TRBJ2-1
v_gene: TRBV18
CDR3nt: TGTGCCAGCTCACCAAGCGGGGGGGTCGTCAATGAGCAGTTCTTC
CDR3aa: CASSPSGGVVNEQFF

len: 11
d_gene: -
abundance: -
j_gene: TRBJ2-5
v_gene: TRBV29-1
CDR3nt: TGCAGCTTTTCTGTGGGAGAGACCCAGTACTTC
CDR3aa: CSFSVGETQYF

len: 14
d_gene: -
abundance: -
j_gene: TRBJ1-2
v_gene: TRBV6-1
CDR3nt: TGTGCCAGCACCCTTACATGGGTGAACTATGGCTACACCTTC
CDR3aa: CASTLTWVNYGYTF

len: 15
d_gene: -
abundance: -
j_gene: TRBJ1-5
v_gene: TRBV4-1
CDR3nt: TGCGCCAGCAGCCAAGATAATGGCAGAAATCAGCCCCAGCATTTT
CDR3aa: CASSQDNGRNQPQHF